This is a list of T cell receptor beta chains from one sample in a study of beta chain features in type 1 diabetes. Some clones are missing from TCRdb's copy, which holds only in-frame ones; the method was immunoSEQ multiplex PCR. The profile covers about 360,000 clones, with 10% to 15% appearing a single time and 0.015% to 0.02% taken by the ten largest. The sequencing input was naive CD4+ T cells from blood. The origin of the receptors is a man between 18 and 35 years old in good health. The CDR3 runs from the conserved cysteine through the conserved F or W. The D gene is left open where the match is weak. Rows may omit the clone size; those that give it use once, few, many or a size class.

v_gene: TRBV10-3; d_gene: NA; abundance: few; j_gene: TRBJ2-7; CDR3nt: TGTGCCATCGCCGGTGGCCAGGGGAGCGAGCAGTACTTC; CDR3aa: CAIAGGQGSEQYF
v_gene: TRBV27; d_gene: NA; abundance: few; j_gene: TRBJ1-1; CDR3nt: TGTGCCAGCAGTCTCCCGCCAGGCCAGGCTTTCTTT; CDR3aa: CASSLPPGQAFF
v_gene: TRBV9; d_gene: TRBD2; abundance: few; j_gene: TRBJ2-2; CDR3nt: TGTGCCAGCAGCCACCGACTAGCGGGGTTAACCGGGGAGCTGTTTTTT; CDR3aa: CASSHRLAGLTGELFF
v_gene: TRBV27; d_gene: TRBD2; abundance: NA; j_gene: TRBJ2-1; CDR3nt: TGTGCCAGCAGTTCCCACGGACTAGCGGGGGGACTAGGCTCCTACAATGAGCAGTTCTTC; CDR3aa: CASSSHGLAGGLGSYNEQFF
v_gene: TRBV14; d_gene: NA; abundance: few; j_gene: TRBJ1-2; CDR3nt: TGTGCCAGCAGCCAAGCGGGCGGGGACCTACATGGCTACACCTTC; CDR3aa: CASSQAGGDLHGYTF
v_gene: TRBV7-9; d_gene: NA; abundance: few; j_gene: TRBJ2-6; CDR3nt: TGTGCCAGCAGCTTCCCCGTCCTCGGGGCCAACGTCCTGACTTTC; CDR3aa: CASSFPVLGANVLTF
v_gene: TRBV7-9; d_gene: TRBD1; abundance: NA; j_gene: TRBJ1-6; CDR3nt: TGTGCCAGCAGCCAGGGACAGGGAAATTCACCCCTCCACTTT; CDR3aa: CASSQGQGNSPLHF
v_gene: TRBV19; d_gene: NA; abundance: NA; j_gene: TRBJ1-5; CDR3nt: TGTGCCAGTAGTGAGCACAGTGGGGGGAATCAGCCCCAGCATTTT; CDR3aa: CASSEHSGGNQPQHF
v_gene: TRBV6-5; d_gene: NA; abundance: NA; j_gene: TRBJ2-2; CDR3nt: TGTGCCAGCACTAGGAGGCCTAACACCGGGGAGCTGTTTTTT; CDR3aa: CASTRRPNTGELFF
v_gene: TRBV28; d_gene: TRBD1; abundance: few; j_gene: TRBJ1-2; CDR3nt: TGTGCCAGCAGTGACCTAGACAGGGGTGGCTACGGCTACACCTTC; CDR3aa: CASSDLDRGGYGYTF
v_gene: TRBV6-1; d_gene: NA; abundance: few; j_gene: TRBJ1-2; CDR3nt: TGTGCCAGCAGTGAAATGGGAGAAGATGGCTACACCTTC; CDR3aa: CASSEMGEDGYTF
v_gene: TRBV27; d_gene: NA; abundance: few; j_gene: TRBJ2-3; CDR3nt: TGTGCCAGCAGTGCCCGGAGCGGGCGCGAGTATTTT; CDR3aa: CASSARSGREYF
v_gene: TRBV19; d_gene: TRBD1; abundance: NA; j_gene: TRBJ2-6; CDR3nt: TGTGCCAGCAACGTCCCGGGACAGGGAAGCTCTGGGGCCAACGTCCTGACTTTC; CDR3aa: CASNVPGQGSSGANVLTF
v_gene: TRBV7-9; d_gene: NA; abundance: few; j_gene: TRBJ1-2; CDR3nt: TGTGCCAGCAGCTTAGATTGGGGGCGTCATGGCTACACCTTC; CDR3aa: CASSLDWGRHGYTF
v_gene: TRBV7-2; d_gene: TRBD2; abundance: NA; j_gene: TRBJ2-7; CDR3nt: TGTGCCAGCAGCCCTACCGGGACTAGCGGGACCTCCTACGAGCAGTACTTC; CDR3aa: CASSPTGTSGTSYEQYF
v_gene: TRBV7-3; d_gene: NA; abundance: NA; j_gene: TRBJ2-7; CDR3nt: TGTGCCAGCAGCCCGGACAGCGGATCCTACGAGCAGTACTTC; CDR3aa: CASSPDSGSYEQYF
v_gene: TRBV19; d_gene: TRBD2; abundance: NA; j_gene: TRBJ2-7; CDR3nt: TGTGCCGGGGACTACTCAACTACCTACGAGCAGTACTTC; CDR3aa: CAGDYSTTYEQYF
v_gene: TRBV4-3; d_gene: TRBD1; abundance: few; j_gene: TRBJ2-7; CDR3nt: TGCGCCAGCAGCCAATACAGGGGCTACGAGCAGTACTTC; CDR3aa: CASSQYRGYEQYF
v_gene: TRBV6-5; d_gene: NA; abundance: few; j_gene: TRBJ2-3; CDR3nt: TGTGCCAGCACCGTGGATCAACGGGCAGATACGCAGTATTTT; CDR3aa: CASTVDQRADTQYF
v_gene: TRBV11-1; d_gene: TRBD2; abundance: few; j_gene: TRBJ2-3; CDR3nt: TGTGCCAGCAGCTCGACTAGCGGGGCCTGGGATACGCAGTATTTT; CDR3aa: CASSSTSGAWDTQYF
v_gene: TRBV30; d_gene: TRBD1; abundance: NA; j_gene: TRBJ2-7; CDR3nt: TGTGCCTGGAGACAGGGGACCTACGAGCAGTACTTC; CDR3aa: CAWRQGTYEQYF
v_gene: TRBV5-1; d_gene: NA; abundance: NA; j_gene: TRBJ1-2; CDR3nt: TGCGCCAGCAGCTTGAGGGACACCGCTAACTATGGCTACACCTTC; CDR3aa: CASSLRDTANYGYTF
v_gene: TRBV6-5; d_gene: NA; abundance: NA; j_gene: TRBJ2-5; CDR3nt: TGTGCCAGCAGTTACTCGCTCAGGGCCCAAGAGACCCAGTACTTC; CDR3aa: CASSYSLRAQETQYF
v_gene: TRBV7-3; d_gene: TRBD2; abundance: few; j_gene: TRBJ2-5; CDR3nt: TGTGCCAGCAGCTCACGCGGGACTAGCCCAGAGACCCAGTACTTC; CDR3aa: CASSSRGTSPETQYF
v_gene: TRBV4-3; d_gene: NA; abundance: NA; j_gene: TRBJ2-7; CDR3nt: TGCGCCAGCAGCCAGTCACGGGTTAACGAGCAGTACTTC; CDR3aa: CASSQSRVNEQYF
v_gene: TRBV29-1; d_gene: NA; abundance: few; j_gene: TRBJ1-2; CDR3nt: TGCAGCGTGAGGGGAGGGGGACAACCTAACTATGGCTACACCTTC; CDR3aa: CSVRGGGQPNYGYTF
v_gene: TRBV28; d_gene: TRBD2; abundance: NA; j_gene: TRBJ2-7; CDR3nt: TGTGCCAGCAGTTTTGGGGCGGGAGGCCCATACGAGCAGTACTTC; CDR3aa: CASSFGAGGPYEQYF
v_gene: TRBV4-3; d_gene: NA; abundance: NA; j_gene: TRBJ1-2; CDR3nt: TGCGCCAGCAGCCAAGATCTTGCGGGGCGAGGCTATGGCTACACCTTC; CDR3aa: CASSQDLAGRGYGYTF
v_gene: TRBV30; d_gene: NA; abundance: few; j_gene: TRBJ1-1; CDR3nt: TGTGCCTGGAGTGTAGTCGGGGGGCGAAGGGCTGAAGCTTTCTTT; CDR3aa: CAWSVVGGRRAEAFF
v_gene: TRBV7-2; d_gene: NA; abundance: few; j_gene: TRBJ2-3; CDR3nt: TGTGCCAGCAGCTTAGCCACCCCACTAGCCAATACGCAGTATTTT; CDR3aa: CASSLATPLANTQYF
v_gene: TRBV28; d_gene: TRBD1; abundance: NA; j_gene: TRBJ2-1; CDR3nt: TGTGCCAGCAGTTTAGGGGGGACAGGGGCCAATGAGCAGTTCTTC; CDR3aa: CASSLGGTGANEQFF
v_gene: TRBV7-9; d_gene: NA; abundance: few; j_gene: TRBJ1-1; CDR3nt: TGTGCCAGCACTCAGGGGCAGTACACTGAAGCTTTCTTT; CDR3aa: CASTQGQYTEAFF
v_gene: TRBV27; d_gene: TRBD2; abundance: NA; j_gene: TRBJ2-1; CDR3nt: TGTGCCAGCAGTTCCCGACTAGCTGGTGAGCAGTTCTTC; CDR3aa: CASSSRLAGEQFF
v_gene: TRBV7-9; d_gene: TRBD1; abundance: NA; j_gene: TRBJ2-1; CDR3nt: TGTGCCAGCAGCGGCTCGGGACAGGGGGCTTCAACGTCCTACAATGAGCAGTTCTTC; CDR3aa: CASSGSGQGASTSYNEQFF
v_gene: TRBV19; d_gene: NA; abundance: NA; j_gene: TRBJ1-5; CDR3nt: TGTGCCAGTAATCTCAGGGGAAATCAGCCCCAGCATTTT; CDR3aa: CASNLRGNQPQHF
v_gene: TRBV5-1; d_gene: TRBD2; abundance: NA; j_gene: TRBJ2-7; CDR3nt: TGCGCCAGCAGCATCGTCCTAGCGGCAGAGGACGAGCAGTACTTC; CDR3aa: CASSIVLAAEDEQYF
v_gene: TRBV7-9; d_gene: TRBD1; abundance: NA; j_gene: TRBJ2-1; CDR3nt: TGTGCCAGCAGCGAGGGGACAGGGTTGTTCTTC; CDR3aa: CASSEGTGLFF
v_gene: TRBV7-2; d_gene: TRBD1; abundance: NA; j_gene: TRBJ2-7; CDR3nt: TGTGCCAGCAGCTCCGACAGGGGTCACGAGCAGTACTTC; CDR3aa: CASSSDRGHEQYF
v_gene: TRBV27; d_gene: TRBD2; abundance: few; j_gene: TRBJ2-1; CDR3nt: TGTGCCAGCCGGAGCGGGAGCTCCTACAATGAGCAGTTCTTC; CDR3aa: CASRSGSSYNEQFF
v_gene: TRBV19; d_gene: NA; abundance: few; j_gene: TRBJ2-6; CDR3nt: TGTGCCAGTATCAGGAACTCTGGGGCCAACGTCCTGACTTTC; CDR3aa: CASIRNSGANVLTF
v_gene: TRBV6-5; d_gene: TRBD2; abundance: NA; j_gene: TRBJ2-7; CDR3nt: TGTGCCAGCAGAACCGGGACTAACTACGAGCAGTACTTC; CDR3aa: CASRTGTNYEQYF
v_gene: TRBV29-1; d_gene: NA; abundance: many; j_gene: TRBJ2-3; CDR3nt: TGCAGCGTTGAACGGCGGGGAGGCGATACGCAGTATTTT; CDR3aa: CSVERRGGDTQYF
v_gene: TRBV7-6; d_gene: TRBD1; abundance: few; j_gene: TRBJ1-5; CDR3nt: TGTGCCAGCAGCTTGGGACAGGACTTCAATCAGCCCCAGCATTTT; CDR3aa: CASSLGQDFNQPQHF
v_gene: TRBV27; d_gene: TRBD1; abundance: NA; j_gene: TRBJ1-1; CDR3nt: TGTGCCAGCAGTCGACAGGGGGGCACTGAAGCTTTCTTT; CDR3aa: CASSRQGGTEAFF
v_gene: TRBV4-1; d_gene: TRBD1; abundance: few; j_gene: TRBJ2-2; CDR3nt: TGCGCCAGCAGCCGCGACAGGGGCGTATCTGCCGGGGAGCTGTTTTTT; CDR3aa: CASSRDRGVSAGELFF
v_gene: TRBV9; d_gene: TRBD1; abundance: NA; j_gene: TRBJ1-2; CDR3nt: TGTGCCAGCAGCGTAGCGGGACAGGGCGGCAGTGGCTACACCTTC; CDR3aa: CASSVAGQGGSGYTF
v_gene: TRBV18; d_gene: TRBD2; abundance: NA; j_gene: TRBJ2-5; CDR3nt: TGTGCCAGCTCACCACCCCCCAGCGGGAGTGGGAAGACCCAGTACTTC; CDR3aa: CASSPPPSGSGKTQYF
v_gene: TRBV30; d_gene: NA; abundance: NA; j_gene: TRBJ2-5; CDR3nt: TGTGCCTGGAGCCCAGGGCCTCAAGAGACCCAGTACTTC; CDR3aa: CAWSPGPQETQYF
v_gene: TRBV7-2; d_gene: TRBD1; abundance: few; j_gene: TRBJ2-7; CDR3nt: TGTGCCAGCAGCTTAGCGCGGACAGGGGCAGTGGAGCAGTACTTC; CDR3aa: CASSLARTGAVEQYF
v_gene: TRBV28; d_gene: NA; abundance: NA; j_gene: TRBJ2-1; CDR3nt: TGTGCCGCTATACAGGAGGGGTGGGAGGTACATGAGCAGTTCTTC; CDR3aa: CAAIQEGWEVHEQFF
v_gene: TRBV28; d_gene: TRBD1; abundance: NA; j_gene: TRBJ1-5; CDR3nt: TGTGCCAGCAGACCATCGGACAGGGGAACTCAGCATTTT; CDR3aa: CASRPSDRGTQHF
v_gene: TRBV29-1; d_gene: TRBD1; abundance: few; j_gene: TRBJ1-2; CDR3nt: TGCAGCGTAGTAACAGGGGGGAGCTATGGCTACACCTTC; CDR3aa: CSVVTGGSYGYTF